These 22 T cell receptor beta chains were all obtained from the same sample, sequenced in a study of Ad26.COV2.S vaccination and SARS-CoV-2 variants. The repertoire was sequenced with immunoSEQ multiplex PCR; TCRdb's copy has only in-frame clones and lacks some. The table lists 300,000 to 450,000 clones, 85% of them singletons. Treatment indicated: over 15 received Ad26.COV2.S at low or high dose, single or two shots; roughly five received placebo; per-sample allocation not given. The samples were gathered on day 63 after the first injection of vaccine or placebo. The sample in question was peripheral blood, obtained in a trial of Ad26.COV2.S vaccine versus placebo. The receptors shown here come from a person aged 18 to 59 who received the Ad26.COV2.S COVID-19 vaccine or a placebo.

This clone was recorded a few times. The gene calls are TRBV6-2 or TRBV6-3 and TRBJ2-7; TRBD2 matches 15 bases. This CDR3 contains 21 residues. With 0 bases clipped from V and 0 bases from J, the junction kept 12 bases outside the gene matches. Germline V CDR1 and CDR2: MNHEY, SVGEGT. The CDR3 region has the DNA TGTGCCAGCAGTTACTCACCCCCGGGACTAGCGGGGGGCCCCATCTCCTACGAGCAGTACTTC. Its protein is CASSYSPPGLAGGPISYEQYF.

CDR3 sequence (DNA): TGTGCCTGGAGTGTTAACAGCATAAATGGCTACACCTTC. Protein: CAWSVNSINGYTF. The chain uses TRBV30 and TRBJ1-2; no definite D call. The CDR3 extends over 13 amino acids. V shed 0 bases and J shed 6 bases, with 11 bases lying between them. The germline gives CDR1 GTSNPN, CDR2 SVGIG (reference sequence). Complete variable domain (other parts from reference TRBV30 and TRBJ1-2): SQTIHQWPATLVQPVGSPLSLECTVEGTSNPNLYWYRQAAGRGLQLLFYSVGIGQISSEVPQNLSASRPQDRQFILSSKKLLLSDSGFYLCAWSVNSINGYTFGSGTRLTVV.

This chain joins TRBV4-3 and TRBJ2-7; TRBD2 matches 7 bases. The V and J ends lost 2 bases and 3 bases, in that order; junction bases with no gene match: 16. This CDR3 is 18 amino acids long. Germline V CDR1 and CDR2: LGHNA, YSLEER. CDR3 DNA: TGCGCCAGCAGCCAATGGGGGGGGTCGGCGGGAGAGTTCTACGAGCAGTACTTC. Translating it yields CASSQWGGSAGEFYEQYF.

The chain carries TRBV6-6 and TRBJ1-5, with 8 bases matching TRBD1. This CDR3 contains 14 residues. CDR1 and CDR2 (germline): MNHNY, SVGAGI (reference sequence). Losses at the gene ends were 6 bases for V and 0 bases for J; bases not matched to a gene: 1. CDR3 sequence (DNA): TGTGCCAGCAGGGGACAGGATAGCAATCAGCCCCAGCATTTT. This encodes CASRGQDSNQPQHF.

The chain joins TRBV5-6 to TRBJ1-1, with D possibly TRBD1 on 5 matching bases. Trimming left V 5 bases short and J 0 bases short, with 14 bases between. Germline CDR1 and CDR2: SGHDT and YYEEEE. The CDR3 is 15 amino acids. CDR3 coding DNA: TGTGCCAGCAGTACTCCCCGACAGTTGAACACTGAAGCTTTCTTT. Amino acids: CASSTPRQLNTEAFF.

The chain recombines TRBV4-3 with TRBJ2-7; D is perhaps TRBD1 or TRBD2 (5 bases each). Germline values: CDR1 LGHNA, CDR2 YSLEER. Deletions cut 0 bases from V and 2 bases from J, with 11 bases between. CDR3 length: 15 residues. CDR3 protein: CASSQDTGGPYEQYF. The CDR3 DNA is TGCGCCAGCAGCCAAGATACAGGAGGTCCCTACGAGCAGTACTTC.

The chain is built from TRBV28 and TRBJ1-2; D uncertain. The length of the CDR3 is 13 residues. Germline V gene lookup returns CDR1 MDHEN and CDR2 SYDVKM. Trimming stripped 7 bases from V and 3 bases from J, with 12 bases between. This CDR3 is CASTDANDYGYTF. Written as DNA, the CDR3 is TGTGCCAGCACTGACGCTAATGACTATGGCTACACCTTC.

V usage is TRBV11-3 and J usage is TRBJ2-1; 9 nucleotides agree with TRBD2. V was pared by 4 bases and J by 6 bases, with 7 bases of the junction left unmatched. Germline CDR1 reads SGHNT; CDR2 reads YENEEA. This CDR3 comprises 15 residues. In nucleotides, the CDR3 is TGTGCCAGCAGCTCCCGGACTAGCGTGGGCAATGAGCAGTTCTTC. This translates into CASSSRTSVGNEQFF.

The chain employs TRBV5-6 and TRBJ1-2, with TRBD1 matching 11 bases. The trim removed 2 bases at V and 5 bases at J, leaving 8 bases unmatched. In germline, CDR1 is SGHDT, CDR2 YYEEEE. The length of the CDR3 is 16 residues. In DNA, the CDR3 is TGTGCCAGCAGCTTTGGGGACAGGGGGACGCTTTATGGCTACACCTTC. Amino acids: CASSFGDRGTLYGYTF.

The J gene is TRBJ2-7, the V gene TRBV9; D possibly corresponds to TRBD1 (6 bases). The germline CDR1 and CDR2 sequences are SGDLS and YYNGEE. The CDR3 is made up of 15 amino acids. Trimming stripped 0 bases from V and 4 bases from J, with 14 bases between. The CDR3, as DNA: TGTGCCAGCAGCGTAGGGGACACAACAGATTACGAGCAGTACTTC. It yields the protein CASSVGDTTDYEQYF.

The V gene is TRBV7-2, the J gene TRBJ2-2; TRBD1 matches 8 bases. Germline CDR1 and CDR2: SGHTA and FQGNSA. The V and J ends lost 6 bases and 2 bases, in that order; junction bases with no gene match: 5. The CDR3 contains 15 residues. CDR3: CASRRGQANTGELFF. The CDR3 DNA reads as TGTGCCAGCAGACGGGGACAGGCCAACACCGGGGAGCTGTTTTTT.

This rearrangement joins TRBV7-9 to TRBJ1-1; D is possibly TRBD1 (5 bases). The germline V gene encodes CDR1 SEHNR and CDR2 FQNEAQ (reference sequence). Trimming stripped 5 bases from V and 7 bases from J, with 14 bases between. The CDR3 extends over 13 amino acids. The CDR3 loop is CASSPPVGGEAFF. CDR3 DNA sequence: TGTGCCAGCAGCCCGCCCGTGGGGGGTGAAGCTTTCTTT.

The chain recombines TRBV3-1 (or the pseudogene TRBV3-2) with TRBJ2-7; D remains ambiguous. V was shortened by 0 bases and J by 0 bases, with 6 bases between the two germline ends. The CDR3 covers 14 residues. In germline, CDR1 is LGHDT, CDR2 YNNKEL (reference sequence). CDR3 sequence reads: CASSQDRPSYEQYF. DNA of the CDR3: TGTGCCAGCAGCCAAGATCGTCCCTCCTACGAGCAGTACTTC.

J is TRBJ2-1 and V is TRBV19, with TRBD2 matching 7 bases. The CDR3 runs 14 residues. V lost 4 bases and J lost 2; bases outside the gene matches: 2. CDR1 and CDR2 (germline): LNHDA, SQIVND (reference sequence). The CDR3 loop reads CASSRAGAYNEQFF. DNA for the CDR3: TGTGCCAGTAGTAGGGCGGGGGCCTACAATGAGCAGTTCTTC.

V and J are TRBV4-3 and TRBJ1-1, with 7 bases matching TRBD1. The germline V gene has CDR1 LGHNA and CDR2 YSLEER. The CDR3 extends over 14 amino acids. With V trimmed by 6 bases and J by 1 base, 5 bases remained unmatched. The CDR3 sequence is CASSHRDRNTEAFF. In DNA form, the CDR3 reads TGCGCCAGCAGTCACCGGGACAGGAACACTGAAGCTTTCTTT.

The rearrangement links TRBV2 to TRBJ2-1; TRBD2 matches 7 bases. Per germline, CDR1 SNHLY and CDR2 FYNNEI. With V trimmed by 7 bases and J by 1 base, 10 bases remained unmatched. CDR3 size: 16 residues. The CDR3 loop is CASTTGGLGSYNEQFF. The CDR3 DNA reads as TGTGCCAGCACCACCGGCGGACTAGGATCCTACAATGAGCAGTTCTTC. The full variable domain, its missing parts supplied by reference TRBV2 and TRBJ2-1, is EPEVTQTPSHQVTQMGQEVILRCVPISNHLYFYWYRQILGQKVEFLVSFYNNEISEKSEIFDDQFSVERPDGSNFTLKIRSTKLEDSAMYFCASTTGGLGSYNEQFFGPGTRLTVL.

This chain uses TRBV4-1 with TRBJ2-7, with D perhaps assigned TRBD1 or TRBD2 (5 bases each). Looked up from germline, CDR1 is MGHRA and CDR2 is YSYEKL. V was shortened by 2 bases and J by 2 bases, with 13 bases between the two germline ends. The CDR3 is 15 residues long. CDR3 protein: CASSQTGTAPYEQYF. Written as DNA, the CDR3 is TGCGCCAGCAGCCAAACCGGGACGGCGCCCTACGAGCAGTACTTC.

The genes are TRBV11-2 and TRBJ2-1; 9 nucleotides line up with TRBD2. Germline values: CDR1 SGHAT, CDR2 FQNNGV. The CDR3 totals 17 residues. V lost 1 base, J lost 6 bases, and 10 bases stayed unmatched. In DNA, the CDR3 is TGTGCCAGCAGCTTAGCTACTAGCGGGCTTTTGGGCAATGAGCAGTTCTTC. Protein product: CASSLATSGLLGNEQFF.

The genes are TRBV2 and TRBJ1-3; D remains unclear. V was clipped by 6 bases and J by 4 bases, with 10 bases between them. Germline V gene lookup returns CDR1 SNHLY and CDR2 FYNNEI. The CDR3 is made up of 13 amino acids. CDR3 DNA sequence: TGTGCCAGCAGGAGGGAAGAAGGAAACACCATATATTTT. It translates to CASRREEGNTIYF. Full variable domain (rest looked up from reference TRBV2 and TRBJ1-3): EPEVTQTPSHQVTQMGQEVILRCVPISNHLYFYWYRQILGQKVEFLVSFYNNEISEKSEIFDDQFSVERPDGSNFTLKIRSTKLEDSAMYFCASRREEGNTIYFGEGSWLTVV.

The chain uses TRBV7-9 and TRBJ2-5; TRBD1 matches at 9 bases. J lost 2 bases, V lost 5 bases, and 3 bases had no gene match. Germline V gives CDR1 SEHNR, CDR2 FQNEAQ (reference sequence). The CDR3 loop spans 14 amino acids. CDR3 nucleotides: TGTGCCAGCAGCGCCGGGACAGGGCAAGAGACCCAGTACTTC. This sequence encodes CASSAGTGQETQYF. Supplemented by reference TRBV7-9 and TRBJ2-5, the full variable domain reads DTGVSQNPRHKITKRGQNVTFRCDPISEHNRLYWYRQTLGQGPEFLTYFQNEAQLEKSRLLSDRFSAERPKGSFSTLEIQRTEQGDSAMYLCASSAGTGQETQYFGPGTRLLVL.

This clone was seen only once. J is TRBJ2-7 and V is TRBV9, with TRBD2 identical over 13 bases. The CDR3 is made up of 20 amino acids. Germline lookup yields CDR1 SGDLS and CDR2 YYNGEE. The junction had 17 bases not matched to a gene; V was cut back by 4 bases and J by 1 base. The CDR3 nucleotides are TGTGCCAGCAGCCCGCTCCCGGGACAGGGGACTAGCGGGGCTTCCTACGAGCAGTACTTC. Its translation is CASSPLPGQGTSGASYEQYF.

J is TRBJ1-2 and V is TRBV29-1, with 9 positions matching TRBD1. After removal of 4 bases from V and 2 bases from J, the junction contained 8 bases not matched to a gene. The germline gives CDR1 SQVTM, CDR2 ANQGSEA. CDR3 length equals 15 residues. The CDR3 sequence: CSVVPDRGWNYGYTF. The CDR3 region has the DNA TGCAGCGTTGTCCCGGACAGGGGTTGGAACTATGGCTACACCTTC.